The T cell receptor beta chain described here comes from a study of Ad26.COV2.S vaccination and SARS-CoV-2 variants. Study overall: In the COV1001 trial, the donor was in the Ad26.COV2.S arm.

The CDR3 sequence is 15 residues long. The V end lost 5 bases, the J end lost 0 bases, and 12 bases lay between the germline ends. CDR1 is SGHVS and CDR2 is FQNEAQ in the germline V gene. As for this clone: No antigen is known for it.

Assay: immunoSEQ multiplex PCR; the TCRdb copy retains only in-frame clones and omits some. The sample has about 400,000 clones; about 80% are singletons. Described treatment: around 19 received Ad26.COV2.S at low or high dose, single or two shots; roughly 5 received placebo; per-sample allocation not given. Sampling was done on day 63 after the first vaccine or placebo injection. An Ad26 vector was used to express Wuhan-strain SARS-CoV-2 spike as the vaccine. General study results and limits: Analytic work on TCR breadth and depth might have understated the full extent of total T cell responses.

The chain uses TRBV7-8 and TRBJ2-3; unclear D gene. The clonotype comes from a person between 18 and 65 years old who received the Ad26.COV2.S COVID-19 vaccine or a placebo. Source: peripheral blood, taken in a trial of Ad26.COV2.S vaccine versus placebo. DNA of the CDR3: TGTGCCAGCAGCAAACCACCGCTAAGCACAGATACGCAGTATTTT. Its translation: CASSKPPLSTDTQYF.